Each of the 21 T cell receptor beta chains below was sequenced from the same sample in a study of human T cells and chemical hapten exposure. TCRdb fed the RACE reads into MiXCR, producing one record per CDR3 protein. The sample has some 71,000 distinct CDR3 sequences; 10% are singletons. Time point noted: patch test 2, 6 weeks after DPC sensitization. The treatment was: therapeutic diphenylcyclopropenone sensitization with weekly scalp DPC. The material sequenced was whole blood, taken in connection with sensitization to the hapten diphenylcyclopropenone (DPC). These receptors were taken from a woman between 50 and 59 years old with alopecia areata. Some clones in this sample may be carry-over from other donors' samples.

This clonotype appeared many times. V is TRBV18 and J is TRBJ2-3; 8 nucleotides align to TRBD2. Germline V gives CDR1 KGHSH, CDR2 LQKENI. The ends lost 6 bases at V and 1 base at J; junction bases unmatched: 6. The CDR3 loop spans 15 amino acids. CDR3 amino acids: CASSFPTSGTDTQYF. CDR3 bases: TGTGCCAGCTCCTTCCCGACTAGCGGCACAGATACGCAGTATTTT.

Only a few counts were recorded for this clonotype. The chain has TRBV6-5 and TRBJ1-6; maybe TRBD1 (6 bases). The germline V gene encodes CDR1 MNHEY and CDR2 SVGAGI. The CDR3 loop spans 20 amino acids. The V gene lost 0 bases and the J gene lost 0 bases, with 18 bases spanning the gap. In DNA form, the CDR3 reads TGTGCCAGCAGTTACTCGATCTTGGGGGCGTCCAGCTCCTATAATTCACCCCTCCACTTT. Encoded protein: CASSYSILGASSSYNSPLHF.

This clonotype showed up many times. The V and J genes are TRBV5-1 and TRBJ1-4; weak D call: TRBD1 (6 bases). The germline V and J ends were trimmed by 4 bases and 3 bases, with 10 bases remaining between them. Per the germline V gene, CDR1 is SGHRS and CDR2 is YFSETQ. This CDR3 comprises 14 residues. The CDR3, as DNA: TGCGCCAGCAGCCGGACAGCGTCTAATGAAAAACTGTTTTTT. This encodes CASSRTASNEKLFF.

The chain uses TRBV5-4 and TRBJ2-1, with no clear D. This CDR3 comprises 13 residues. V was pared by 4 bases and J by 9 bases, with 14 bases between. From germline, CDR1 is SGHNT and CDR2 YYREEE (reference sequence). DNA for the CDR3: TGTGCCAGCAGCATTCCCTTGCACAGTGAGCAGTTCTTC. It encodes CASSIPLHSEQFF.

V gene TRBV11-3 combines with J gene TRBJ2-7; unclear D gene. Trimming took 2 bases from V and 6 from J, leaving 11 bases between them. Per the germline V gene, CDR1 is SGHNT and CDR2 is YENEEA. The length of the CDR3 is 13 residues. The CDR3 spells CASSLYVGGEQYF. DNA of the CDR3: TGTGCCAGCAGCTTATATGTGGGCGGCGAGCAGTACTTC.

In its sample, this clonotype was seen many times. This chain uses TRBV4-1 with TRBJ2-1, with 9 bases lining up with TRBD2. V gave up 0 bases and J gave up 2 bases; unmatched junction bases: 14. Germline lookup yields CDR1 MGHRA and CDR2 YSYEKL. This CDR3 comprises 20 residues. The CDR3 DNA is TGCGCCAGCAGCCAAGAATTCACTAGCGGGTTTTCCCCGCCCTACAATGAGCAGTTCTTC. Translation: CASSQEFTSGFSPPYNEQFF.

The rearrangement links TRBV18 to TRBJ2-5; D assignment may be TRBD1 or TRBD2 (5 bases each). The CDR3 is 15 amino acids. Trimming shortened V by 8 bases and J by 2 bases, and 18 bases separated the two germline ends. CDR1 and CDR2 (germline): KGHSH, LQKENI. DNA for the CDR3: TGTGCCAGCCCTAACGTGAGGGGACCTCAAGAGACCCAGTACTTC. Translated, it gives CASPNVRGPQETQYF.

This clonotype appeared many times. This chain connects TRBV19 to TRBJ1-2; D perhaps matches TRBD1 (5 bases). Germline V gives CDR1 LNHDA, CDR2 SQIVND (reference sequence). Trimming pared 6 bases from V and 5 bases from J, leaving 19 bases between. This CDR3 is 15 amino acids long. The CDR3 protein is CASRNARDGGYGYTF. The CDR3 region has the DNA TGTGCCAGTAGAAATGCCCGGGACGGAGGTTATGGCTACACCTTC. Using reference TRBV19 and TRBJ1-2 for the parts outside the CDR3, the full variable domain is DGGITQSPKYLFRKEGQNVTLSCEQNLNHDAMYWYRQDPGQGLRLIYYSQIVNDFQKGDIAEGYSVSREKKESFPLTVTSAQKNPTAFYLCASRNARDGGYGYTFGSGTRLTVV.

This clonotype was seen repeatedly, ten times or more. The chain links TRBV19 to TRBJ2-3; D call uncertain. The CDR3 spans 12 residues. Trimming shortened V by 5 bases and J by 3 bases, and 6 bases separated the two germline ends. Germline V lookup: CDR1 LNHDA, CDR2 SQIVND (reference sequence). The CDR3 spells CASSHGTDTQYF. Written as DNA, the CDR3 is TGTGCCAGTAGTCACGGGACAGATACGCAGTATTTT.

The chain couples TRBV20-1 to TRBJ2-1, with 11 bases that match TRBD2. V lost 7 bases to trimming and J lost 2 bases; unmatched junction nucleotides: 4. CDR3 length: 14 residues. Germline V lookup: CDR1 DFQATT, CDR2 SNEGSKA (reference sequence). CDR3 nucleotide sequence: TGCAGTGTTATAGCGGGAGGGCCCTACAATGAGCAGTTCTTC. Amino acid sequence: CSVIAGGPYNEQFF.

This clonotype was counted at least ten times. This rearrangement joins TRBV10-2 to TRBJ2-3; 7 positions match TRBD1. The CDR3 runs to 14 residues. The germline V gene has CDR1 WSHSY and CDR2 SAAADI. Trimming took 3 bases from V and 4 from J; bases not matched to a gene: 4. The CDR3 DNA reads TGCGCCAGCAGTGAACAGGGGTGGGCAGATACGCAGTATTTT. This gives the protein CASSEQGWADTQYF.

This clonotype showed up many times. This chain joins TRBV12-3 or TRBV12-4 and TRBJ2-1; 9 nucleotides agree with TRBD2. The CDR3 is 15 residues long. The V and J ends lost 3 bases and 8 bases, in that order; junction bases with no gene match: 8. Written as DNA, the CDR3 is TGTGCCAGCAGTTTTATGGCGGGAGGGCCCCATGAGCAGTTCTTC. Residues: CASSFMAGGPHEQFF.

This clonotype was counted at least ten times. The chain has TRBV6-2 or TRBV6-3 and TRBJ2-3; TRBD2 matches 12 bases. This CDR3 region has 15 residues. Trimming cost V 2 bases and J 4 bases; bases outside gene matches: 1. CDR1 and CDR2 from the germline V gene are MNHEY and SVGEGT. CDR3 sequence reads: CASSYLAGGADTQYF. CDR3 nucleotides: TGTGCCAGCAGTTACCTAGCGGGAGGGGCAGATACGCAGTATTTT.

There are a few counts of this clonotype. V and J are TRBV29-1 and TRBJ2-4, with D possibly being TRBD1 (5 bases). The V and J ends lost 0 bases and 14 bases respectively, with 8 bases between them. CDR1 is SQVTM, CDR2 ANQGSEA, per germline. CDR3 length equals 10 residues. CDR3 residues: CSVEDRTKYF. In DNA, the CDR3 is TGCAGCGTTGAAGATCGGACAAAGTACTTC.

The chain links TRBV6-5 to TRBJ2-1, with D unresolved. The V end was cut by 7 bases, the J end by 3 bases, with 7 bases between. CDR3 length: 12 residues. CDR1 is MNHEY, CDR2 SVGAGI, per germline. As DNA, the CDR3 is TGTGCCAGCACCGGAGTCTACAATGAGCAGTTCTTC. As protein: CASTGVYNEQFF.

The chain employs TRBV20-1 and TRBJ2-1; 10 nucleotides agree with TRBD2. The V segment lost 6 bases and the J segment 8 bases; nucleotides outside the gene matches: 10. This CDR3 region has 14 residues. Germline V CDR1 and CDR2: DFQATT, SNEGSKA (reference sequence). CDR3 DNA sequence: TGCAGTGCAACCAGCGGGAGGGCCTGGGATGAGCAGTTCTTC. It translates to CSATSGRAWDEQFF.

This clonotype was counted at least ten times. This chain joins TRBV6-5 and TRBJ1-6; unclear D gene. CDR1 is MNHEY and CDR2 is SVGAGI in the germline V gene. CDR3 length: 17 residues. Trimming removed 5 bases from V and 8 bases from J, with 22 bases in between. The CDR3 DNA is TGTGCCAGCAGTACACGCTTAGGGCAGTTTATCGATTCACCCCTCCACTTT. Translated, it gives CASSTRLGQFIDSPLHF.

The V and J genes are TRBV6-6 and TRBJ2-2, with no clear D. There are 15 residues in the CDR3. CDR1 MNHNY and CDR2 SVGAGI come from the germline V gene (reference sequence). Between the trimmed V and J ends, which lost 6 bases and 2 bases, there was a span of 13 bases. For the CDR3, the DNA is TGTGCCAGCAGGGCCGACGTTAGAAACACCGGGGAGCTGTTTTTT. This codes for CASRADVRNTGELFF.

This clonotype has a handful of counts. The V call is TRBV18, the J call TRBJ1-1; D unresolved. CDR1 is KGHSH and CDR2 is LQKENI in the germline V gene. This CDR3 contains 15 residues. V lost 8 bases and J 3 bases, leaving 19 bases between the germline ends. The CDR3 reads CASRPLNVLHTEAFF. The DNA for the CDR3 is TGTGCCAGCCGACCGTTAAACGTACTCCACACTGAAGCTTTCTTT.

This clonotype was picked up a small number of times. The gene calls are TRBV20-1 and TRBJ2-1; no clear D. This CDR3 has 14 amino acids. Germline V gives CDR1 DFQATT, CDR2 SNEGSKA (reference sequence). The germline V and J ends were trimmed by 6 bases and 5 bases, with 17 bases remaining between them. The CDR3 nucleotides read TGCAGTGCCCTTGACACTTTTTGGGACAATGAGCAGTTCTTC. This sequence encodes CSALDTFWDNEQFF.

The table lists this clonotype with a few counts. The CDR3 region has the DNA TGCAGCGTTTTGACAGAAGAGACCCAGTACTTC. It is translated as CSVLTEETQYF. The rearrangement joins TRBV29-1 to TRBJ2-5; D perhaps matches TRBD1 (5 bases). Germline-derived CDR1 and CDR2 are SQVTM and ANQGSEA. The CDR3 consists of 11 residues. The V end was cut by 5 bases, the J end by 3 bases, with 7 bases between.